Shown below are 10 T cell receptor beta chains from a single sample sequenced in a study of T cells in Graves' hyperthyroidism and ophthalmopathy. It was RNA transcripts that yielded the amplified TCR beta CDR3 regions. A first-round RT-PCR of the TCR CDR3 used the HTBI primer set. TCRdb itself ran the multiplex PCR reads through MiXCR, one entry per CDR3 protein. The table lists hundreds of thousands of distinct CDR3 sequences, roughly 14% of them singletons, with under 15% in the top ten. The sequenced material came from blood. All receptors derive from a woman aged 50 to 60 with Graves' ophthalmopathy.

There are many counts of this clonotype. The J gene is TRBJ2-2, the V gene TRBV18; 14 bases are a match to TRBD2. Trimming removed 6 bases from V and 9 bases from J; junction bases left unmatched: 6. The CDR3 runs 15 residues. Germline CDR1 and CDR2: KGHSH and LQKENI. CDR3 coding DNA: TGTGCCAGCTCCCCGGGACTAGCGGGAGCCCGGGAGCTGTTTTTT. This sequence encodes CASSPGLAGARELFF.

The gene calls are TRBV19 and TRBJ2-7; possibly TRBD1 for D (5 bases). Germline V gene data show CDR1 as LNHDA and CDR2 as SQIVND (reference sequence). With 4 bases removed from V and 1 base from J, the gap between germline ends came to 11 bases. CDR3 length equals 14 residues. DNA for the CDR3: TGTGCCAGTAGTACCAATAGACAGTCCTACGAGCAGTACTTC. Protein: CASSTNRQSYEQYF.

This clonotype occurred many times. This chain joins TRBV3-1 and TRBJ2-7; no reliable D call. The CDR3 contains 12 residues. CDR1 and CDR2 (germline): LGHDT, YNNKEL (reference sequence). Trimming removed 3 bases at V and 3 bases at J, with 6 bases between. For the CDR3, the DNA is TGTGCCAGCAGCCAGGGAATCTACGAGCAGTACTTC. Protein: CASSQGIYEQYF.

The sample holds a few counts of this clonotype. One junction end does not reproduce the germline sequence, and a read error may be involved. The V gene is TRBV15, the J gene TRBJ2-2, with D perhaps being TRBD1 or TRBD2 (5 bases each). Germline V lookup: CDR1 LNHNV, CDR2 YYDKDF (reference sequence). CDR3 length equals 16 residues. CDR3 loop: CATSVWAGANTGEPFF. CDR3 nucleotides: TGTGCCACCAGCGTTTGGGCTGGGGCGAACACCGGGGAGCCGTTTTTT.

The rearrangement links TRBV6-1 to TRBJ2-1; 10 bases match TRBD2. Germline V gene lookup returns CDR1 MNHNS and CDR2 SASEGT. The CDR3 sequence is 18 residues long. With V trimmed by 2 bases and J by 4 bases, 11 bases remained unmatched. The CDR3 DNA follows: TGTGCCAGCAGTGAAAGTTCGCTAGCGGGAGATTGGTACAATGAGCAGTTCTTC. Encoded protein: CASSESSLAGDWYNEQFF.

The table lists this clonotype with many counts. The chain employs TRBV28 and TRBJ1-2; 8 bases align to TRBD1. With 2 bases clipped from V and 3 bases from J, the junction kept 5 bases outside the gene matches. Germline loops: CDR1 MDHEN, CDR2 SYDVKM. This CDR3 is 15 amino acids long. The CDR3: CASSLVGTGDYGYTF. The CDR3 DNA is TGTGCCAGCAGTTTAGTGGGGACAGGTGACTATGGCTACACCTTC.

This clonotype came up a few times. This chain connects TRBV20-1 to TRBJ1-2, with a tentative D call TRBD1 (6 bases). Trimming cost V 4 bases and J 0 bases, with 21 bases left between them. The CDR3 length is 17 residues. Germline V gene sequence: CDR1 DFQATT, CDR2 SNEGSKA (reference sequence). CDR3 DNA sequence: TGCAGTGCTATAGACCAGGGGCGACCATCCTCTAACTATGGCTACACCTTC. It codes for CSAIDQGRPSSNYGYTF.

This clonotype was seen once. The genes are TRBV27 and TRBJ2-2; D ambiguous. The length of the CDR3 is 14 residues. Trimming took off 0 bases at V and 8 bases at J, with 10 bases between the two ends. Germline V CDR1 and CDR2: MNHEY, SMNVEV (reference sequence). The CDR3 coding sequence is TGTGCCAGCAGTTTATCGTGGTCCGAGGGGGAGCTGTTTTTT. Translation: CASSLSWSEGELFF.

The chain couples TRBV6-1 to TRBJ1-3; unclear D gene. The germline CDR1 and CDR2 sequences are MNHNS and SASEGT. Trimming stripped 5 bases from V and 0 bases from J, with 14 bases between. The CDR3 consists of 16 residues. The CDR3, as DNA: TGTGCCAGCAGTCTAGAACCAGCTCCCTCTGGAAACACCATATATTTT. It specifies CASSLEPAPSGNTIYF.

The chain uses TRBV29-1 and TRBJ2-1; either TRBD1 or TRBD2 may supply D (5 bases each). The ends were cut back, 2 bases at V and 3 bases at J, with 8 bases in the middle. This CDR3 is built from 13 residues. Germline assignment: CDR1 SQVTM and CDR2 ANQGSEA. Here the CDR3 reads CSVEPGHYNEQFF. As DNA, the CDR3 is TGCAGCGTTGAACCGGGGCACTACAATGAGCAGTTCTTC.